This T cell receptor (beta chain) was documented in a study of radiotherapy plus CTLA-4 blockade in lung cancer. The CDR3 contains 11 residues. Germline V gene data show CDR1 as ENHRY and CDR2 as SYGVKD. V shed 10 bases and J shed 8 bases, with 12 bases lying between them. Profiling relied on immunoSEQ multiplex PCR, and the TCRdb table lists in-frame clones only, not all of them. The table records over 80,000 clones, around 84% of them present only once. The genes are TRBV10-3 and TRBJ1-3; D unclear. The TCR comes from a human donor with non-small cell lung cancer that progressed on radiotherapy plus ipilimumab. Sequencing was performed on peripheral blood, taken from a patient treated with radiotherapy plus ipilimumab. The CDR3 here is CATNFGDTIYF. In DNA form, the CDR3 reads TGTGCCACCAACTTCGGGGACACCATATATTTT.